Below, 7 T cell receptor beta chains from the same sample are listed, as sequenced in a study of identical twins (dated by TCRdb to 2016 to 2017). Library construction relied on 5' RACE. The sequencing machine was an Illumina HiSeq 2000. TCRdb reprocessing: public reads trimmed at Q25 with fastp, clones called with MiXCR, in-frame beta chains kept. Each entry merges the rows of one CDR3 protein and shows their most common DNA and genes. This sample gives some 97,000 distinct CDR3 sequences in total; about 5.6% of them show up just once. The ten most abundant clones make up around 12% of the sample. The sequenced sample was memory T cells sorted from blood. What this sample's cell subset or site label stands for: CD45RO+ enriched T cells. These receptors were collected from a woman between 45 and 60 years old in good health.

The CDR3 DNA reads as TGTGCCAGCAGCGTAGTATCAGCGGGAGACTCGGGAGATACGCAGTATTTT. It translates to CASSVVSAGDSGDTQYF. The rearrangement joins TRBV9 to TRBJ2-3; 8 bases match TRBD2. CDR1 SGDLS and CDR2 YYNGEE come from the germline V gene. The CDR3 covers 17 residues. J was trimmed by 5 bases and V by 0 bases; bases with no gene match: 11.

This clonotype occurred many times. The chain is built from TRBV12-2 and TRBJ2-3. TRBV12-2 corresponds to a pseudogene. The CDR3 length is 13 residues. CDR3 protein: CASRFDSTDTQYF. The CDR3 nucleotides are TGTGCAAGTCGCTTCGACAGCACAGATACGCAGTATTTT.

At least ten counts were recorded for this clonotype. The J gene is TRBJ2-1, the V gene TRBV29-1, with TRBD2 matching 7 bases. The CDR3 has 14 residues. V was clipped by 0 bases and J by 9 bases; unmatched bases: 8. Germline V CDR1 and CDR2: SQVTM, ANQGSEA. CDR3 bases: TGCAGCGTTGAAGATTGGGGGGGAAGGGTTGAGCAGTTCTTC. It codes for CSVEDWGGRVEQFF.

This clonotype was counted ten times or more. The gene calls are TRBV13 and TRBJ1-4, with D hard to call. CDR1 and CDR2 (germline): PRHDT, FYEKMQ (reference sequence). The V end was cut by 2 bases, the J end by 7 bases, with 5 bases between. This CDR3 is built from 12 residues. In nucleotides, the CDR3 is TGTGCCAGCAGCTTACGAGGTGAAAAACTGTTTTTT. It yields the protein CASSLRGEKLFF.

This clonotype was found many times. Since no conserved phenylalanine or tryptophan closes the CDR3, a read error is the likely cause. The DNA is omitted, as the CDR3 cannot be located on it reliably, and the CDR3 follows TCRdb's listing. The chain couples TRBV10-2 to TRBJ1-2. With termini counted, the CDR3 has 11 amino acids. Per germline, CDR1 WSHSY and CDR2 SAAADI. Here the CDR3 reads CASREMAFFVV.

This sequence joins TRBV19 and TRBJ1-5; D perhaps matches TRBD1 (6 bases). Germline loops: CDR1 LNHDA, CDR2 SQIVND (reference sequence). V was trimmed by 6 bases and J by 4 bases, leaving 13 bases between them. CDR3 length: 14 amino acids. The CDR3 DNA sequence: TGTGCCAGTAGGGGGGGGCAGTCAAATCAGCCCCAGCATTTT. Translating it yields CASRGGQSNQPQHF.

This clonotype was found many times. The rearrangement uses TRBV5-6 and TRBJ2-7; D call uncertain. Germline V gene lookup returns CDR1 SGHDT and CDR2 YYEEEE. The germline V and J ends were trimmed by 0 bases and 0 bases, with 7 bases remaining between them. The CDR3 has 14 residues. CDR3 nucleotides: TGTGCCAGCAGCTTGGGAGGCAGCTCCTACGAGCAGTACTTC. Protein product: CASSLGGSSYEQYF.